This entry lists 26 T cell receptor beta chains sequenced from one sample in a study of Graves' ophthalmopathy and Graves' hyperthyroidism. Amplification targeted the TCR beta CDR3 regions, with RNA transcripts as the source material. Second-round multiplex PCR came after first-round RT-PCR with HTBI primers. TCRdb redid the calling of the multiplex PCR reads with MiXCR, one entry per CDR3 protein. The sample includes around 1.1 million distinct CDR3 sequences, less than 45% of them seen just once. Sequencing was carried out using peripheral blood or thyroid tissue (not recorded which). Receptors were obtained from an adult man with Graves' hyperthyroidism.

The rearrangement joins TRBV7-3 to TRBJ1-2; TRBD1 agrees at 9 bases. The V gene's germline CDR1 is SGHTA and CDR2 FQGTGA. The CDR3 has 14 residues. The V segment lost 2 bases and the J segment 10 bases; nucleotides outside the gene matches: 8. This CDR3 reads CASSLGGQGGVYTF. DNA of the CDR3: TGTGCCAGCAGCTTAGGGGGACAGGGAGGAGTCTACACCTTC.

This clonotype was counted ten times or more. The V gene is TRBV11-2, the J gene TRBJ2-7, with 11 positions matching TRBD2. The V gene's germline CDR1 is SGHAT and CDR2 FQNNGV. The CDR3 has 15 amino acids. The trim removed 4 bases at V and 7 bases at J, leaving 9 bases unmatched. The CDR3 DNA sequence: TGTGCCAGCAGCTCGAATAGCGGGAGGGAGGGAGAGCAGTACTTC. Translation gives CASSSNSGREGEQYF. The whole variable domain, remainder taken from reference TRBV11-2 and TRBJ2-7, is EAGVAQSPRYKIIEKRQSVAFWCNPISGHATLYWYQQILGQGPKLLIQFQNNGVVDDSQLPKDRFSAERLKGVDSTLKIQPAKLEDSAVYLCASSSNSGREGEQYFGPGTRLTVT.

This clonotype has a single count. The chain carries TRBV7-3 and TRBJ2-7; perhaps TRBD2 as D (5 bases). This CDR3 spans 14 amino acids. Germline CDR1 and CDR2: SGHTA and FQGTGA. The V end lost 0 bases, the J end lost 7 bases, and 13 bases lay between the germline ends. The CDR3 reads CASSLTGTSREQYF. The CDR3 coding sequence is TGTGCCAGCAGCTTAACGGGAACTAGTAGAGAGCAGTACTTC.

Regarding this clonotype: A much larger clone is a single base away; this may be a read error. The genes are TRBV4-2 and TRBJ2-5, with D unclear. V lost 2 bases and J lost 7, with 5 bases in between. The CDR3 has 11 amino acids. Germline CDR1 LGHNA, CDR2 YNFKEQ. As DNA, the CDR3 is TGTGCCAGCAGCCAATGGTCGACCCAGTACTTC. The encoded protein is CASSQWSTQYF.

This clonotype has at least ten counts. The gene calls are TRBV25-1 and TRBJ2-2; the D gene is possibly TRBD2 (5 bases). Trimming pared 2 bases from V and 5 bases from J, leaving 15 bases between. The CDR3 covers 16 residues. The V gene's germline CDR1 is MGHDK and CDR2 SYGVNS. As DNA, the CDR3 is TGTGCCAGCAGTGAAAACCGAGGGTGGGTGACCGGGGAGCTGTTTTTT. It is translated as CASSENRGWVTGELFF.

The chain employs TRBV2 and TRBJ1-5; 9 bases agree with TRBD1. The CDR3 extends over 15 amino acids. V lost 6 bases to trimming and J lost 7 bases; unmatched junction nucleotides: 10. Germline V CDR1 and CDR2: SNHLY, FYNNEI. CDR3 DNA: TGTGCCAGCAGCAATGCGCGACAGGGGGACCAGCCCCAGCATTTT. Its translation: CASSNARQGDQPQHF.

A remark on this clonotype: This may arise from a read error, as a much more abundant clone is one base away. The CDR3 region is CASSLGGPGAVSRGYTF. In nucleotides, the CDR3 is TGTGCCAGCAGCCTGGGGGGGCCAGGGGCAGTTTCCCGCGGCTACACCTTC. The chain employs TRBV7-2 and TRBJ1-2, with a weak D call TRBD1 (6 bases). The CDR3 has 17 amino acids. CDR1 SGHTA and CDR2 FQGNSA come from the germline V gene. Trimming cost V 5 bases and J 8 bases, with 27 bases left between them.

The chain couples TRBV7-2 to TRBJ2-5; a weak D match, TRBD2 (6 bases). CDR3 length equals 15 residues. V gave up 5 bases and J gave up 14 bases, with 27 bases separating them. Germline-derived CDR1 and CDR2 are SGHTA and FQGNSA. CDR3 in amino acids: CASSITKAGRARGYF. The CDR3 region has the DNA TGTGCCAGCAGCATAACGAAGGCGGGACGGGCAAGAGGCTACTTC.

This chain joins TRBV2 and TRBJ2-5; unclear D gene. Between the trimmed V and J ends, which lost 8 bases and 6 bases, there was a span of 25 bases. The CDR3 is made up of 16 amino acids. Germline V gene lookup returns CDR1 SNHLY and CDR2 FYNNEI. The CDR3 nucleotides are TGTGCCAGCTCACCATTCGGAGACCGTAGGTTAAAGACCCAGTACTTC. Encoded protein: CASSPFGDRRLKTQYF.

This clonotype has just one count. A much larger clone lies a single base off, so this may be a read error. The chain carries TRBV9 and TRBJ2-5; TRBD2 might be the D (6 bases). Trimming stripped 5 bases from V and 1 base from J, with 12 bases between. The CDR3 is 14 residues long. Per the germline V gene, CDR1 is SGDLS and CDR2 is YYNGEE. CDR3 amino acids: CASRTRGSQETQYF. In DNA, the CDR3 is TGTGCCAGCAGAACCCGGGGGTCCCAAGAGACCCAGTACTTC.

This clonotype has ten or more counts. CDR3 amino acids: CSARTSGSGLYEQYF. The CDR3 nucleotides are TGCAGTGCCAGGACTAGCGGGAGCGGGCTCTACGAGCAGTACTTC. The chain couples TRBV20-1 to TRBJ2-7, with 13 bases aligning to TRBD2. With V trimmed by 6 bases and J by 3 bases, 8 bases remained unmatched. The CDR3 covers 15 residues. Germline V gives CDR1 DFQATT, CDR2 SNEGSKA (reference sequence).

The chain combines TRBV6-5 with TRBJ1-1, with TRBD1 as a possible D gene (6 bases). Germline CDR1 reads MNHEY; CDR2 reads SVGAGI. V dropped 5 bases and J dropped 7 bases, with 23 bases sitting between them. This CDR3 spans 16 amino acids. The CDR3: CASSKSLTGRRDEAFF. The DNA for the CDR3 is TGTGCCAGCAGTAAATCGCTTACAGGGAGGAGGGATGAAGCTTTCTTT.

This clonotype has at least ten counts. The chain is built from TRBV7-2 and TRBJ1-1; possibly TRBD1 for D (6 bases). The CDR3 covers 14 residues. In germline, CDR1 is SGHTA, CDR2 FQGNSA. Between the trimmed V and J ends, which lost 2 bases and 4 bases, there was a span of 11 bases. The CDR3 protein is CASSLSGAGTEAFF. The CDR3, as DNA: TGTGCCAGCAGCTTATCAGGGGCTGGCACTGAAGCTTTCTTT.

This clonotype was observed many times. The rearrangement joins TRBV29-1 to TRBJ1-5; no reliable D call. Germline V CDR1 and CDR2: SQVTM, ANQGSEA. CDR3 size: 13 residues. Trimming shortened V by 1 base and J by 7 bases, and 11 bases separated the two germline ends. The DNA of the CDR3 is TGCAGCGTTGAAGGCGGACGAGACCAGCCCCAGCATTTT. Its protein product is CSVEGGRDQPQHF. The full variable domain, rest sourced from reference TRBV29-1 and TRBJ1-5, is SAVISQKPSRDICQRGTSLTIQCQVDSQVTMMFWYRQQPGQSLTLIATANQGSEATYESGFVIDKFPISRPNLTFSTLTVSNMSPEDSSIYLCSVEGGRDQPQHFGDGTRLSIL.

This clonotype has a count of ten or more. V gene TRBV9 combines with J gene TRBJ1-2, with 9 bases identical to TRBD1. CDR1 and CDR2 (germline): SGDLS, YYNGEE. The V segment lost 1 base and the J segment 8 bases; nucleotides outside the gene matches: 3. This CDR3 has 13 residues. The chain's CDR3 is CASSVTGGGGYTF. The DNA for the CDR3 is TGTGCCAGCAGCGTAACAGGGGGCGGCGGCTACACCTTC.

The rearrangement uses TRBV7-8 and TRBJ2-5, with TRBD1 matching 7 bases. Per germline, CDR1 SGHVS and CDR2 FQNEAQ. The CDR3 runs to 15 residues. J was trimmed by 5 bases and V by 2 bases; bases with no gene match: 8. In nucleotides, the CDR3 is TGTGCCAGCAGCTTACATACTCGGGGACAGGAGACCCAGTACTTC. It translates to CASSLHTRGQETQYF.

A remark on this clonotype: With a much larger clone just one base away, this may be a read error. CDR3 nucleotides: TGTGCCAGCAGCTTCCCAGGGTTCGCTTCACCCCCCCACTTT. Its protein is CASSFPGFASPPHF. The chain uses TRBV7-8 and TRBJ1-6; D might be TRBD1 (5 bases). Germline V gene sequence: CDR1 SGHVS, CDR2 FQNEAQ. The CDR3 consists of 14 residues. Drawing the rest from reference TRBV7-8 and TRBJ1-6, the complete variable domain is GAGVSQSPRYKVAKRGQDVALRCDPISGHVSLFWYQQALGQGPEFLTYFQNEAQLDKSGLPSDRFFAERPEGSVSTLKIQRTQQEDSAVYLCASSFPGFASPPHFGNGTRLTVT.

This clonotype occurred many times. The rearrangement joins TRBV19 to TRBJ1-1; D is ambiguous. The CDR3 contains 13 residues. Trimming took 5 bases from V and 5 from J, leaving 12 bases between them. CDR1 LNHDA and CDR2 SQIVND come from the germline V gene (reference sequence). The CDR3 loop reads CASSPTEGTEAFF. CDR3 nucleotide sequence: TGTGCCAGTAGTCCAACGGAGGGTACTGAAGCTTTCTTT.

In its sample, this clonotype was seen many times. The chain uses TRBV20-1 and TRBJ1-5; the D gene is possibly TRBD1 (6 bases). Trimming stripped 6 bases from V and 4 bases from J, with 10 bases between. Germline CDR1 DFQATT, CDR2 SNEGSKA (reference sequence). CDR3 length: 12 residues. The CDR3 sequence: CSAGQPNQPQHF. The CDR3 bases are TGCAGTGCCGGACAGCCAAATCAGCCCCAGCATTTT.

The V call is TRBV7-9, the J call TRBJ1-1; D call uncertain. The CDR3 totals 12 residues. The V and J ends lost 7 bases and 4 bases respectively, with 10 bases between them. Germline CDR1 and CDR2: SEHNR and FQNEAQ (reference sequence). CDR3 DNA sequence: TGTGCCAGCATCTCCGAAGGCACTGAAGCTTTCTTT. Protein: CASISEGTEAFF.

The J gene is TRBJ2-7, the V gene TRBV6-5; D may be TRBD2 (6 bases). V lost 6 bases to trimming and J lost 3 bases, with 12 bases between them. The CDR3 sequence is 13 residues long. The germline CDR1 and CDR2 sequences are MNHEY and SVGAGI. CDR3 protein: CASSWDFDYEQYF. In DNA form, the CDR3 reads TGTGCCAGCAGCTGGGACTTCGACTACGAGCAGTACTTC.

This chain links TRBV2 with TRBJ2-2; the match to TRBD2 covers 13 bases. CDR3 length: 16 amino acids. Trimming cost V 6 bases and J 7 bases; bases outside gene matches: 8. Germline CDR1 reads SNHLY; CDR2 reads FYNNEI. The CDR3 DNA sequence: TGTGCCAGCAGGTCGGCAGGGACTAGCGGGAACGGGGAGCTGTTTTTT. Its translation is CASRSAGTSGNGELFF.

This clonotype came up many times. This chain connects TRBV20-1 to TRBJ1-5, with 7 nucleotides matching TRBD1. V was pared by 5 bases and J by 1 base, with 5 bases of the junction left unmatched. The CDR3 totals 14 residues. Per the germline V gene, CDR1 is DFQATT and CDR2 is SNEGSKA (reference sequence). The CDR3 loop is CSAAPGGSNQPQHF. The CDR3 DNA reads as TGCAGTGCTGCCCCAGGGGGGAGCAATCAGCCCCAGCATTTT.

By sample fraction, this clonotype is medium-sized. This rearrangement joins TRBV7-9 to TRBJ2-5, with unresolved D. Germline-derived CDR1 and CDR2 are SEHNR and FQNEAQ (reference sequence). The germline V and J ends were trimmed by 1 base and 2 bases, with 8 bases remaining between them. CDR3 size: 14 residues. This chain's CDR3 is CASSLVQAQETQYF. The CDR3 nucleotides are TGTGCCAGCAGCTTAGTCCAGGCTCAAGAGACCCAGTACTTC.

This clonotype was seen at least ten times. This chain links TRBV29-1 with TRBJ2-5, with a weak D call TRBD2 (5 bases). The germline V and J ends were trimmed by 4 bases and 5 bases, with 20 bases remaining between them. The CDR3 runs to 15 residues. CDR1 SQVTM and CDR2 ANQGSEA come from the germline V gene. The CDR3 reads CSVAGLAFKGETQYF. CDR3 DNA: TGCAGCGTTGCGGGGTTGGCGTTTAAAGGGGAGACCCAGTACTTC.

Only a few counts were recorded for this clonotype. The chain uses TRBV4-1 and TRBJ1-5; weak D call: TRBD1 (6 bases). The V end lost 0 bases, the J end lost 4 bases, and 13 bases lay between the germline ends. CDR3 length: 16 amino acids. The germline CDR1 and CDR2 sequences are MGHRA and YSYEKL. The CDR3 bases are TGCGCCAGCAGCCAAGAAGCAGGGGTGTTTAATCAGCCCCAGCATTTT. Translation: CASSQEAGVFNQPQHF.